This T cell receptor beta chain was sequenced in a study of cytomegalovirus exposure and HLA in healthy donors. Study results and limitations: It was reportedly the case that the classifier diagnosed cytomegalovirus status with high specificity and sensitivity. When a later analysis was performed, an Asian-associated ancestry cluster reportedly had fewer N-insertions than the roughly 640-donor mean.

The V end was cut by 6 bases, the J end by 2 bases, with 14 bases between. Germline V gene data show CDR1 as KGHSH and CDR2 as LQKENI. The CDR3 totals 15 residues. Comments on this clone: No antigen is known for it.

These donors counted as nominally healthy when sampled, but unrecorded immune exposures were likely. Use of 60 Vbeta and 13 Jbeta primers characterized the PCR. Libraries were prepared by immunoSEQ multiplex PCR; TCRdb keeps only in-frame clonotypes and omits some of them. The table records 150,000 to 200,000 clones, approximately 84% of them present only once. This sequence originates from a girl in the first two years of life in good health and CMV-seronegative. The chain uses TRBV18 and TRBJ1-3; the D gene is possibly TRBD1 (6 bases). Input material: PBMCs. The CDR3 region has the DNA TGTGCCAGCTCCCAGATCGACAGGCCTGGAAACACCATATATTTT. Its translation: CASSQIDRPGNTIYF.